The source of this T cell receptor (beta chain) is a study of blood T cell repertoires in COVID-19. Turning to the study itself: The cDNA or gDNA used as material had been derived from T cells, B-cell-depleted T cells, or PBMCs.

The CDR3 consists of 14 residues. Unmatched junction bases numbered 9, after V lost 5 bases and J lost 8 bases. CDR1 is SGHDT and CDR2 is YYEEEE in the germline V gene. Donors were grouped by their self-reported clinical history. Libraries were prepared by immunoSEQ multiplex PCR; TCRdb keeps only in-frame clonotypes and omits some of them. The sample lists 490,000 or so clones, 70% to 90% occurring once. This sequence was found in a woman aged 55 to 70 who had recovered from COVID-19. The chain links TRBV5-6 to TRBJ1-4, with 7 bases lining up with TRBD1. The sample was PBMCs or T cells enriched from blood (not recorded which). CDR3 sequence: CASSTGTDEEKLFF. CDR3 in DNA: TGTGCCAGCAGTACCGGGACAGACGAAGAAAAACTGTTTTTT.